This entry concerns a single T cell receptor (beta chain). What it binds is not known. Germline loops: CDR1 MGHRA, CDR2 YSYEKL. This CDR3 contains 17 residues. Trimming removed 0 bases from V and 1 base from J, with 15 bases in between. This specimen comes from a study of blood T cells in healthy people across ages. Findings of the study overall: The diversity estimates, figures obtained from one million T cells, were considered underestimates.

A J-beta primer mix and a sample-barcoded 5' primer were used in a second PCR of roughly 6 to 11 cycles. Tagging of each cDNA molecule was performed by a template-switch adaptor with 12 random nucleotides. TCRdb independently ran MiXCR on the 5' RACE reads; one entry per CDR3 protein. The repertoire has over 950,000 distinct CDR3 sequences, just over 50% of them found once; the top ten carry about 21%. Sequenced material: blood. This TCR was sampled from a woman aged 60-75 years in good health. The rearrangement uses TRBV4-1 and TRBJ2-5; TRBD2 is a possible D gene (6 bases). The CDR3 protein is CASSQDSTRGGQETQYF. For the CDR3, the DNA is TGCGCCAGCAGCCAAGATAGTACGCGGGGCGGCCAAGAGACCCAGTACTTC.